The 9 T cell receptor beta chains listed next were all sequenced from one sample in a study of T cell repertoires in cytomegalovirus infection. These receptors have no known antigen. TCRdb reanalysed the reads using MiXCR and keeps one entry per CDR3 protein. The sample lists around 800,000 distinct CDR3 sequences, 32% seen once, with roughly 12% in the top ten. The sample in question was cultured CD8+ T cells from PBMCs, obtained from culture after CMV antigen stimulation. The receptors were sampled from a human donor in good health (CMV status not recorded). Some clones in this sample may be carry-over from other donors' samples.

The V gene is TRBV20-1, the J gene TRBJ1-2; 9 nucleotides line up with TRBD1. CDR3 length equals 15 residues. The ends lost 7 bases at V and 4 bases at J; junction bases unmatched: 13. Germline loops: CDR1 DFQATT, CDR2 SNEGSKA (reference sequence). CDR3 region: CSVPRTGASGYGYTF. The CDR3 nucleotides are TGCAGTGTTCCGAGGACAGGGGCGTCGGGCTATGGCTACACCTTC.

This chain links TRBV3-1 with TRBJ2-7, with a weak D call TRBD1 (6 bases). This CDR3 region has 13 residues. CDR1 is LGHDT, CDR2 YNNKEL, per germline (reference sequence). Trimming took 1 base from V and 6 from J, leaving 10 bases between them. The CDR3 DNA reads TGTGCCAGCAGCCAAGTTGGACAGACCGAGCAGTACTTC. The encoded protein is CASSQVGQTEQYF.

This clonotype was seen only a few times. This sequence joins TRBV20-1 and TRBJ1-2; D is unclear. V was clipped by 3 bases and J by 8 bases, with 7 bases between them. The CDR3 extends over 10 amino acids. Germline assignment: CDR1 DFQATT and CDR2 SNEGSKA (reference sequence). CDR3 loop: CSASGEGYTF. Here the CDR3 DNA reads TGCAGTGCTAGTGGGGAGGGCTACACCTTC.

To note about this clonotype: An end of the junction does not agree with germline; a read error may underlie this. The rearrangement uses TRBV7-6 and TRBJ2-7; 9 bases agree with TRBD2. The CDR3 runs to 16 residues. The germline V gene has CDR1 SGHVS and CDR2 FNYEAQ. The CDR3 region is CVSSLEPGTSNYEQYF. The CDR3, as DNA: TGTGTCAGCAGCTTAGAACCCGGGACTAGCAACTACGAGCAGTACTTC.

Concerning this clonotype itself: A read error is possible here, since a much larger clone lies one base away. The gene calls are TRBV7-2 and TRBJ1-1; D is undetermined. V lost 9 bases to trimming and J lost 0 bases, with 11 bases between them. The CDR3 spans 13 residues. The germline CDR1 and CDR2 sequences are SGHTA and FQGNSA. The CDR3 loop is CARRNQMNTEAFF. The CDR3 DNA sequence: TGTGCCAGGAGGAATCAGATGAACACTGAAGCTTTCTTT.

This chain joins TRBV7-6 and TRBJ1-5; 9 nucleotides align to TRBD1. This CDR3 spans 14 amino acids. Germline V gene sequence: CDR1 SGHVS, CDR2 FNYEAQ. V dropped 5 bases and J dropped 10; count of bases not matched to a gene: 9. In nucleotides, the CDR3 is TGTGCCAGCAGCGTAGGGACAGGGAAAATACCCCAGCATTTT. Translation: CASSVGTGKIPQHF.

This chain's CDR3 is CASSRKWGNTGELFF. The CDR3 DNA reads as TGTGCCAGCAGTAGAAAGTGGGGGAACACCGGGGAGCTGTTTTTT. The rearrangement joins TRBV7-9 to TRBJ2-2; D remains ambiguous. Looked up from germline, CDR1 is SEHNR and CDR2 is FQNEAQ (reference sequence). The CDR3 is 15 residues long. The ends were cut back, 6 bases at V and 1 base at J, with 12 bases in the middle.

This clonotype appeared many times. The rearrangement uses TRBV7-6 and TRBJ1-1; D uncertain. CDR3 length: 19 residues. Trimming shortened V by 5 bases and J by 0 bases, and 25 bases separated the two germline ends. CDR1 is SGHVS and CDR2 is FNYEAQ in the germline V gene. The CDR3 loop is CASSPSSGPNNLMNTEAFF. For the CDR3, the DNA is TGTGCCAGCAGCCCCTCCTCCGGTCCAAACAATTTAATGAACACTGAAGCTTTCTTT.

This chain links TRBV15 with TRBJ1-5; maybe TRBD1 (5 bases). Trimming removed 1 base at V and 4 bases at J, with 11 bases between. CDR1 is LNHNV, CDR2 YYDKDF, per germline (reference sequence). The CDR3 runs 15 residues. CDR3: CATSRGAGLNQPQHF. The CDR3 bases are TGTGCCACCAGCAGAGGGGCAGGGCTTAATCAGCCCCAGCATTTT.